Below, 23 T cell receptor beta chains from the same sample are listed, as sequenced in a study of T cell responses to AZD1222 COVID-19 vaccine. The data were produced by immunoSEQ multiplex PCR, yet TCRdb's version contains in-frame clones alone and is incomplete. The data hold some 100,000 clones, with 80% to 90% observed a single time. Sequencing used peripheral blood, obtained on day 0 of AZD1222 vaccination. All receptors come from an adult in good health.

J is TRBJ2-2 and V is TRBV19; tentatively, D is TRBD2 (7 bases). CDR3 length equals 17 residues. V shed 3 bases and J shed 0 bases, with 14 bases lying between them. CDR1 and CDR2 (germline): LNHDA, SQIVND (reference sequence). The CDR3 reads CASSISGGGTNTGELFF. The CDR3 DNA follows: TGTGCCAGTAGTATTAGTGGCGGGGGCACGAACACCGGGGAGCTGTTTTTT.

The V call is TRBV5-1, the J call TRBJ2-1; no reliable D call. The germline CDR1 and CDR2 sequences are SGHRS and YFSETQ. Deletions cut 1 base from V and 2 bases from J, with 13 bases between. The CDR3 has 16 residues. CDR3: CASSLNADVTYNEQFF. CDR3 sequence (DNA): TGCGCCAGCAGCTTGAACGCCGACGTAACCTACAATGAGCAGTTCTTC.

The J gene is TRBJ1-5, the V gene TRBV4-1; D gene unclear. V was cut by 4 bases and J by 1 base, with 11 bases left in between. The CDR3 extends over 15 amino acids. In germline, CDR1 is MGHRA, CDR2 YSYEKL. CDR3 DNA: TGCGCCAGCAGCCCACGGAGGGTGAGCAATCAGCCCCAGCATTTT. Translation: CASSPRRVSNQPQHF.

CDR3 residues: CASSHTSGSSYEQYF. The CDR3, as DNA: TGCGCCAGCAGTCATACGTCCGGGAGCTCCTACGAGCAGTACTTC. The chain has TRBV23-1 and TRBJ2-7, with D maybe TRBD2 (6 bases). TRBV23-1 is flagged as an ORF with uncertain function. The CDR3 consists of 15 residues. Trimming shortened V by 3 bases and J by 0 bases, and 12 bases separated the two germline ends.

This sequence joins TRBV19 and TRBJ1-1, with a tentative D call TRBD1 (6 bases). There are 18 residues in the CDR3. Germline CDR1 LNHDA, CDR2 SQIVND (reference sequence). The V end lost 2 bases, the J end lost 5 bases, and 24 bases lay between the germline ends. The CDR3: CASSIPPGQSGRGTEAFF. The CDR3 region has the DNA TGTGCCAGTAGTATACCCCCCGGGCAATCAGGAAGGGGGACTGAAGCTTTCTTT.

V and J are TRBV5-1 and TRBJ2-1; the D is unclear. V lost 2 bases and J lost 0, with 6 bases in between. CDR3 length: 14 residues. The germline V gene has CDR1 SGHRS and CDR2 YFSETQ. The CDR3 DNA reads TGCGCCAGCAGCTTTAGGAGCTCCTACAATGAGCAGTTCTTC. Translated: CASSFRSSYNEQFF.

The J gene is TRBJ2-7, the V gene TRBV6-2 or TRBV6-3; 7 bases map to TRBD1. V was clipped by 5 bases and J by 4 bases; unmatched bases: 5. This CDR3 contains 13 residues. The germline gives CDR1 MNHEY, CDR2 SVGEGT. The CDR3, as DNA: TGTGCCAGCAGTGACAGGGATCCGTACGAGCAGTACTTC. Amino acids: CASSDRDPYEQYF.

The chain has TRBV11-2 and TRBJ1-3; D unresolved. The CDR3 is 15 amino acids. The V gene lost 7 bases and the J gene lost 0 bases, with 13 bases spanning the gap. The germline gives CDR1 SGHAT, CDR2 FQNNGV. For the CDR3, the DNA is TGTGCCAGCACCCGTCTGGGGAACTCTGGAAACACCATATATTTT. It codes for CASTRLGNSGNTIYF.

DNA for the CDR3: TGTGCCAGCAGTTCGGGGAAGGTAGGCAATCAGCCCCAGCATTTT. It translates to CASSSGKVGNQPQHF. The rearrangement joins TRBV6-2 or TRBV6-3 to TRBJ1-5; D gene uncertain. This CDR3 comprises 15 residues. Germline loops: CDR1 MNHEY, CDR2 SVGEGT. Trimming took 4 bases from V and 2 from J, leaving 12 bases between them.

Here the CDR3 reads CASSSLQFDQPQHF. As DNA, the CDR3 is TGTGCCAGCAGTTCCCTTCAATTCGATCAGCCCCAGCATTTT. The V call is TRBV28, the J call TRBJ1-5; D is unresolved. The CDR3 totals 14 residues. Germline loops: CDR1 MDHEN, CDR2 SYDVKM. Trimming cost V 4 bases and J 5 bases, with 12 bases left between them.

The chain is built from TRBV5-1 and TRBJ1-4, with D uncertain. Germline loops: CDR1 SGHRS, CDR2 YFSETQ. The V end lost 0 bases, the J end lost 0 bases, and 6 bases lay between the germline ends. The CDR3 is 15 amino acids. The CDR3 sequence: CASSLGVSTNEKLFF. The CDR3, as DNA: TGCGCCAGCAGCTTGGGGGTTTCAACTAATGAAAAACTGTTTTTT.

In nucleotides, the CDR3 is TGTGCCAGCAGTGAGCGGACAGAAAACTATGGCTACACCTTC. It encodes CASSERTENYGYTF. The gene calls are TRBV25-1 and TRBJ1-2; D is possibly TRBD1 (6 bases). Deletions cut 3 bases from V and 2 bases from J, with 10 bases between. Germline V gene lookup returns CDR1 MGHDK and CDR2 SYGVNS. The CDR3 has 14 residues.

The rearrangement uses TRBV5-1 and TRBJ2-5; 11 nucleotides line up with TRBD2. Germline V CDR1 and CDR2: SGHRS, YFSETQ. This CDR3 comprises 18 residues. The J segment lost 5 bases and the V segment lost 7 bases, leaving 19 bases of the junction unmatched. The CDR3 reads CASSQLPGSSGGKETQYF. In nucleotides, the CDR3 is TGCGCCAGCTCACAATTGCCCGGGTCTAGCGGGGGGAAGGAGACCCAGTACTTC.

Notes on this clone: The junction does not match germline at one end; this may be a read error. Written as DNA, the CDR3 is TGTGCCAGCAGCTCCCCAGGGGGTCTGCACAGCTTT. Translating gives CASSSPGGLHSF. The chain recombines TRBV7-3 with TRBJ1-6; 7 bases are shared with TRBD1. The CDR3 consists of 12 residues. Germline CDR1 reads SGHTA; CDR2 reads FQGTGA.

This clone has only a few counts. The J gene is TRBJ1-1, the V gene TRBV10-3; TRBD1 agrees at 8 bases. Trimming at V came to 6 bases and at J to 5 bases, leaving 11 bases not matched to a gene. CDR1 is ENHRY and CDR2 is SYGVKD in the germline V gene. This CDR3 has 15 residues. The CDR3 loop reads CAIRPTGELGTEAFF. The CDR3 DNA is TGTGCCATCAGACCGACAGGGGAATTGGGTACTGAAGCTTTCTTT.

V usage is TRBV9 and J usage is TRBJ2-3; 9 positions match TRBD1. This CDR3 contains 16 residues. Germline V lookup: CDR1 SGDLS, CDR2 YYNGEE. The ends lost 4 bases at V and 1 base at J; junction bases unmatched: 7. CDR3 in DNA: TGTGCCAGCAGCCTTCAGACAGGGGGACGCACAGATACGCAGTATTTT. Its protein is CASSLQTGGRTDTQYF.

The J gene is TRBJ2-5, the V gene TRBV20-1, with 12 bases lining up with TRBD2. J lost 3 bases, V lost 6 bases, and 14 bases had no gene match. The CDR3 runs to 17 residues. Germline lookup yields CDR1 DFQATT and CDR2 SNEGSKA (reference sequence). CDR3 nucleotide sequence: TGCAGTGCAAGTAGCGGACTAGCGGGGTCGACCGAAGAGACCCAGTACTTC. The encoded protein is CSASSGLAGSTEETQYF.

The chain is built from TRBV5-1 and TRBJ2-5; D gene ambiguous. Germline-derived CDR1 and CDR2 are SGHRS and YFSETQ. This CDR3 has 13 residues. V was trimmed by 0 bases and J by 7 bases, leaving 10 bases between them. CDR3 amino acids: CASSLDSARTQYF. The DNA for the CDR3 is TGCGCCAGCAGCTTGGATTCAGCCCGGACCCAGTACTTC.

V gene TRBV7-9 combines with J gene TRBJ1-2; 9 bases match TRBD1. The CDR3 loop spans 16 amino acids. After removal of 5 bases from V and 6 bases from J, the junction contained 13 bases not matched to a gene. Germline V lookup: CDR1 SEHNR, CDR2 FQNEAQ (reference sequence). The CDR3 reads CASSLGGQGFSDGYTF. The CDR3 DNA sequence: TGTGCCAGCAGCCTCGGGGGACAGGGCTTCTCCGATGGCTACACCTTC.

The chain joins TRBV19 to TRBJ2-5; no definite D call. Germline values: CDR1 LNHDA, CDR2 SQIVND (reference sequence). The CDR3 length is 14 residues. V lost 3 bases to trimming and J lost 5 bases, with 13 bases between them. The CDR3 spells CASSISHGTETQYF. The CDR3 DNA reads TGTGCCAGTAGTATCAGCCACGGAACGGAGACCCAGTACTTC.

The genes are TRBV19 and TRBJ2-5; D may match TRBD1 or TRBD2 (5 bases each). CDR1 is LNHDA and CDR2 is SQIVND in the germline V gene (reference sequence). This CDR3 has 15 residues. Trimming stripped 1 base from V and 1 base from J, with 10 bases between. CDR3 protein: CASSIGGGPQETQYF. CDR3 nucleotides: TGTGCCAGTAGTATAGGTGGGGGTCCCCAAGAGACCCAGTACTTC.

The rearrangement links TRBV21-1 to TRBJ1-1. TRBV21-1 is a recognized pseudogene. This CDR3 has 15 residues. For the CDR3, the DNA is TGTGCCAGCAGCAAAGAGTACCTACGTCGGACTGAAGCTTTCTTT. Translation: CASSKEYLRRTEAFF.

This chain uses TRBV7-9 with TRBJ2-3; 15 nucleotides agree with TRBD2. Germline V CDR1 and CDR2: SEHNR, FQNEAQ (reference sequence). J lost 6 bases, V lost 4 bases, and 2 bases had no gene match. This CDR3 region has 15 residues. The CDR3 nucleotides are TGTGCCAGCAGCTCCGGGACTAGCGGGGGGGATACGCAGTATTTT. It codes for CASSSGTSGGDTQYF.